A selection of T cell receptor beta chains follows, all from one sample in a study of OX40 agonist ivuxolimab in advanced cancers. Method: immunoSEQ multiplex PCR; TCRdb's copy keeps in-frame clones and lacks some. The sample lists fewer than 55,000 clones, around four fifths occurring once. Here the sequenced sample was CD4+ or CD8+ T cells sorted from blood, taken in a trial of the OX40 agonist ivuxolimab. These receptors were taken from an adult with an advanced solid tumor such as melanoma, head and neck, liver or kidney cancer. Each CDR3 is given without its conserved first and last residue.

v_call cdr3_aa
TRBV5-1 ASSLGSSGNEQF
TRBV2 ASGQGAGNTIY
TRBV28 ASSSNDGSKSNVLT
TRBV20-1 SARVRDSAF
TRBV18 ASSPYILGVTEAF
TRBV7-2 ASSLIGGSSYNEQF
TRBV5-1 ASSLVSSGNTDTQY
TRBV7-2 ASSVAGYGYT
TRBV6-5 ASSPGHSGANVLT
TRBV6-1 ASSPGAYEQY
TRBV6-5 ASSSPRGRGGYT
TRBV18 ASSPPAMGDNEQF
TRBV7-9 ASSPHRTSNSYEQY
TRBV5-4 ASSLELSGGGTDTQY
TRBV7-2 ASSVVGQGDNEQF
TRBV9 ASSPTGPVYEQY
TRBV5-1 ASSRAGQGITEAF
TRBV7-8 ASSPKRDAYEQY
TRBV9 ASSVDTGLYQPQH
TRBV6-5 ASSDVGYEQY
TRBV5-1 ASSLGPGRDYGYT
TRBV7-7 ASSATRTGELF
TRBV5-1 ASSPGPGGYEQY
TRBV18 ASSLGAGGQPQH
TRBV5-6 ASSFSRLGWGYT
TRBV6-6 ASSSPGSANYGYT
TRBV28 ASSKDSYNEQF
TRBV4-1 ASSQDLGLAGGPFSSYNEQF
TRBV21-1 ASSRTPGGEDMEQY